What follows is one TCR beta chain and its context. This sample is drawn from a study of T cells expressing NK-cell markers. TCRdb reprocessed the 5' RACE reads, with one entry per CDR3 protein and no DNA. The sample data list some 150,000 distinct CDR3 sequences. CDR1 and CDR2 from the germline V gene are SEHNR and FQNEAQ (reference sequence). The CDR3 runs 15 residues. The V gene is TRBV7-9, the J gene TRBJ2-7; TCRdb gives TRBD2 as the D gene, but with no DNA this cannot be confirmed. What was sequenced was blood T cells: a sorted CD56 or NKG2C T cell subset, CD4+ or CD8+ T cells, or bulk PBMC T cells (not recorded which). The receptor was derived from a woman aged 45-65 years in good health. CDR3 in amino acids: CASSLGTSGMYEQYF.